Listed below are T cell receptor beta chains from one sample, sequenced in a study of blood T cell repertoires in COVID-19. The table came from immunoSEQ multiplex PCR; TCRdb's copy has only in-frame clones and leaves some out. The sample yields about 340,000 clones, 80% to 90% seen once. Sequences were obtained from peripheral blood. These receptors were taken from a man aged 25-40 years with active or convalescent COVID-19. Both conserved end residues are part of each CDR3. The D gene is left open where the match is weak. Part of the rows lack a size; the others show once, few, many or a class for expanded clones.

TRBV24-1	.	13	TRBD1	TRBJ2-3	TGTGCCACCTTAGGGACAGGGACCGATACGCAGTATTTT	CATLGTGTDTQYF
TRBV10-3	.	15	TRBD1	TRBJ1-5	TGTGCCATCAGTGAGTCCGGGACAGACAATCAGCCCCAGCATTTT	CAISESGTDNQPQHF
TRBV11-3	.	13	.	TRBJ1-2	TGTGCCAGCAGCTTGTGGACAGAGATTGGCTACACCTTC	CASSLWTEIGYTF
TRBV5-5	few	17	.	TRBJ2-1	TGTGCCAGCAGCTCCGGCTACGGGACGGGACTTCACAATGAGCAGTTCTTC	CASSSGYGTGLHNEQFF
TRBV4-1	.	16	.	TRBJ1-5	TGCGCCAGCAGCCAAGAAGGAGGGCTTAGCAATCAGCCCCAGCATTTT	CASSQEGGLSNQPQHF
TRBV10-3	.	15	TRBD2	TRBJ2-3	TGTGCCATCGGTTCGGGAGGCCCTAGCACAGATACGCAGTATTTT	CAIGSGGPSTDTQYF
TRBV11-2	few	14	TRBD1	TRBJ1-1	TGTGCCAGCAGCCCGGGACAGAAGGACACTGAAGCTTTCTTT	CASSPGQKDTEAFF
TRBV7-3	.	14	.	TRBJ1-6	TGTGCCAGCAGCGCGGCCTCCGCCGGTTCACCCCTCCACTTT	CASSAASAGSPLHF
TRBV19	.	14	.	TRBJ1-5	TGTGCCAGTAACCCCGGGAGGAGGAATCAGCCCCAGCATTTT	CASNPGRRNQPQHF
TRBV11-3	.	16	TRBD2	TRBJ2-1	TGTGCGCGGCGACTAGCGGGCGAAGGCTCCTACAATGAGCAGTTCTTC	CARRLAGEGSYNEQFF